These 9 T cell receptor beta chains were sequenced from one sample in a study of cytomegalovirus exposure and HLA in healthy donors. It was with 60 Vbeta and 13 Jbeta primers that the PCR ran. Using immunoSEQ multiplex PCR, the repertoire was profiled, and TCRdb retains in-frame clones only, with some absent. The profile covers under 250,000 clones, with approximately 82% appearing a single time and roughly a tenth taken by the ten largest. The sample comprised PBMCs. These receptors originate from a woman between 45 and 65 years old in good health and CMV-seropositive.

V is TRBV5-6 and J is TRBJ1-6, with unresolved D. Trimming pared 5 bases from V and 0 bases from J, leaving 18 bases between. Per the germline V gene, CDR1 is SGHDT and CDR2 is YYEEEE. The CDR3 spans 18 residues. The CDR3, as DNA: TGTGCCAGCAGTTCGTCCCGGACTTCGAGCTCCTATAATTCACCCCTCCACTTT. This translates into CASSSSRTSSSYNSPLHF.

The genes are TRBV2 and TRBJ2-2; a weak D match, TRBD2 (5 bases). Trimming stripped 6 bases from V and 4 bases from J, with 9 bases between. This CDR3 contains 13 residues. Germline V gives CDR1 SNHLY, CDR2 FYNNEI. CDR3 sequence (DNA): TGTGCCAGCAGCGGGATAAGCACCGGGGAGCTGTTTTTT. It translates to CASSGISTGELFF.

The chain has TRBV5-1 and TRBJ2-2, with TRBD2 as a possible D gene (5 bases). Germline CDR1 and CDR2: SGHRS and YFSETQ. Trimming cost V 2 bases and J 1 base, with 9 bases left between them. The CDR3 runs 15 residues. CDR3 in amino acids: CASSLLAGNTGELFF. The CDR3, as DNA: TGCGCCAGCAGCTTACTTGCGGGGAACACCGGGGAGCTGTTTTTT.

The rearrangement links TRBV4-3 to TRBJ2-1; TRBD1 matches 8 bases. Trimming took 4 bases from V and 8 from J; bases not matched to a gene: 10. The CDR3 contains 15 residues. The germline V gene has CDR1 LGHNA and CDR2 YSLEER. CDR3 loop: CASSRQGSVTDEQFF. CDR3 DNA sequence: TGCGCCAGCAGCCGACAGGGGAGCGTTACGGATGAGCAGTTCTTC.

A single count supports this clone. The V and J genes are TRBV20-1 and TRBJ2-7; no clear D. CDR1 and CDR2 (germline): DFQATT, SNEGSKA (reference sequence). This CDR3 contains 11 residues. V was cut by 4 bases and J by 2 bases, with 6 bases left in between. The CDR3 region has the DNA TGCAGTGCTACTAATACCTACGAGCAGTACTTC. It encodes CSATNTYEQYF.

The chain carries TRBV6-6 and TRBJ1-5; 10 nucleotides align to TRBD1. Germline assignment: CDR1 MNHNY and CDR2 SVGAGI (reference sequence). The CDR3 totals 15 residues. V lost 6 bases to trimming and J lost 2 bases; unmatched junction nucleotides: 4. DNA for the CDR3: TGTGCCAGCAGGGATGACAGGGGGCGCAATCAGCCCCAGCATTTT. It is translated as CASRDDRGRNQPQHF.

This chain connects TRBV4-1 to TRBJ2-3; no reliable D call. The V gene lost 0 bases and the J gene lost 1 base, with 5 bases spanning the gap. Germline V gene sequence: CDR1 MGHRA, CDR2 YSYEKL. The CDR3 has 14 residues. The CDR3 DNA sequence: TGCGCCAGCAGCCAAGAGCGTGGCACAGATACGCAGTATTTT. Protein product: CASSQERGTDTQYF.

This clone was seen only a few times. The chain joins TRBV6-5 to TRBJ2-1; a possible D gene is TRBD2 (5 bases). The germline V and J ends were trimmed by 10 bases and 7 bases, with 20 bases remaining between them. Per the germline V gene, CDR1 is MNHEY and CDR2 is SVGAGI. CDR3 size: 14 residues. Written as DNA, the CDR3 is TGTGCCACCGAGGGCCCCCTACAAGGGAATGAGCAGTTCTTC. It translates to CATEGPLQGNEQFF.

This chain links TRBV5-1 with TRBJ2-7, with 7 bases that match TRBD1. CDR3 length equals 17 residues. With 1 base clipped from V and 3 bases from J, the junction kept 13 bases outside the gene matches. Germline lookup yields CDR1 SGHRS and CDR2 YFSETQ. As DNA, the CDR3 is TGCGCCAGCAGCTTGATGGCAGGGGGTCAATTCGACTACGAGCAGTACTTC. Protein: CASSLMAGGQFDYEQYF.